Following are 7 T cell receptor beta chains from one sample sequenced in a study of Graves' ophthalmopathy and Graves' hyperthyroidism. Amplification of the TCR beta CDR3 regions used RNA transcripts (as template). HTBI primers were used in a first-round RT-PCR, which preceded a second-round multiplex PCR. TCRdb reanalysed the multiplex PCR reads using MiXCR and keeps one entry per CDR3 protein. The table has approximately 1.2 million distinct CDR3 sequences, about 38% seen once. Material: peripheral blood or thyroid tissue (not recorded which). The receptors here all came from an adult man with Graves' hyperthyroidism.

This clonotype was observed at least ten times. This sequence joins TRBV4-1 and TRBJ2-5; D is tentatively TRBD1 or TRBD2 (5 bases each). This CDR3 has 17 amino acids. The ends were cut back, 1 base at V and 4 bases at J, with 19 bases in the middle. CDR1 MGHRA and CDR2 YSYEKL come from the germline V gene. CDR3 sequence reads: CASSQVGPGRGLETQYF. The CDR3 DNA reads TGCGCCAGCAGCCAAGTGGGTCCGGGGCGCGGGTTAGAGACCCAGTACTTC.

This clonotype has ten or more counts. CDR3 nucleotides: TGCAGTGCCCCGCCCCCCGATAGCAATCAGCCCCAGCATTTT. Residues: CSAPPPDSNQPQHF. The chain has TRBV20-1 and TRBJ1-5; the D is unclear. Trimming cost V 6 bases and J 0 bases, with 12 bases left between them. The CDR3 length is 14 residues. Germline V lookup: CDR1 DFQATT, CDR2 SNEGSKA (reference sequence).

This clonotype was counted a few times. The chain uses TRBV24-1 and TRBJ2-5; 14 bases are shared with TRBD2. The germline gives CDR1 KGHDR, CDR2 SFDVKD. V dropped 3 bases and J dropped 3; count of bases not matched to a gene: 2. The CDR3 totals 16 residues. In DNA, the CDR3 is TGTGCCACCAGTGATCCGGGACTAGCGGGAGAAGAGACCCAGTACTTC. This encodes CATSDPGLAGEETQYF.

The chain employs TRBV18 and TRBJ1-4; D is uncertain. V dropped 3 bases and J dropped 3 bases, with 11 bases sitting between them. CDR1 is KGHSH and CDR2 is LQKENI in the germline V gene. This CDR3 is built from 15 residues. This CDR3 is CASSPDGLSNEKLFF. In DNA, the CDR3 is TGTGCCAGCTCACCGGACGGACTATCTAATGAAAAACTGTTTTTT.

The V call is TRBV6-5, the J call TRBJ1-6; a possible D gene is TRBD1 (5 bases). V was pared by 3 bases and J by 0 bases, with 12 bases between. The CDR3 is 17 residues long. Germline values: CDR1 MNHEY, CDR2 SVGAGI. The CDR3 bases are TGTGCCAGCAGTTATCAGGGAGCGAGCTCCTATAATTCACCCCTCCACTTT. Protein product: CASSYQGASSYNSPLHF.

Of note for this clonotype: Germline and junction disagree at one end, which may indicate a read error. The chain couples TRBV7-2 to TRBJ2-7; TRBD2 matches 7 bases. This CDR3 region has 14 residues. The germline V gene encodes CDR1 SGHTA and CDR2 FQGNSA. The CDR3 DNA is TGCGCCAGCAGCCAAGTGACTAGCTGGGACGAGCAGTACTTC. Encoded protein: CASSQVTSWDEQYF.

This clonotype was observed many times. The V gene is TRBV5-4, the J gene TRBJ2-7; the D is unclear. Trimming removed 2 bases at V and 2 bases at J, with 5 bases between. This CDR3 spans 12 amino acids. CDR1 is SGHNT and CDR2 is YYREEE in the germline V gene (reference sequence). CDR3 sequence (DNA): TGTGCCAGCAGCTTAGATGCCTACGAGCAGTACTTC. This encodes CASSLDAYEQYF.